This is a list of T cell receptor beta chains from one sample in a study of identical twins. TCRdb called the 5' RACE reads again in MiXCR, with one record for every CDR3 protein. The sample records 500,000 or so distinct CDR3 sequences, around 15% being singletons. This sample also appeared in a second study, on yellow fever vaccine responses in identical twins.

Sequenced input: CD4+ T cells sorted from blood. All receptors derive from a woman aged 18-29 years in good health. Each CDR3 is given with its conserved first and last residue. Fields, in order: J gene, D gene, V gene, clone size, CDR3 DNA, CDR3 protein. The D gene is left open where the match is weak. For some rows the clone size is stated as once, few or many, or as a class when expanded; others skip it.

j_call: TRBJ2-7; d_call: TRBD1; v_call: TRBV5-1; clone_size: NA; cdr3_nt: TGCGCCAGCAGCTGGACAATGGGACAGGGACGATACGAGCAGTACTTC; cdr3_aa: CASSWTMGQGRYEQYF
j_call: TRBJ2-1; d_call: NA; v_call: TRBV12-3/TRBV12-4; clone_size: few; cdr3_nt: TGTGCCAGCAGTCCTCGAACCCGGGACCTGGCCAATGAGCAGTTCTTC; cdr3_aa: CASSPRTRDLANEQFF
j_call: TRBJ2-1; d_call: NA; v_call: TRBV20-1; clone_size: few; cdr3_nt: TGCAGTGCGACTCCAGGGTACAATGAGCAGTTCTTC; cdr3_aa: CSATPGYNEQFF
j_call: TRBJ2-7; d_call: NA; v_call: TRBV3-1; clone_size: few; cdr3_nt: TGTGCCAGCAGCCAAAATCAGGGAGGACACGAGCAGTACTTC; cdr3_aa: CASSQNQGGHEQYF
j_call: TRBJ2-1; d_call: NA; v_call: TRBV18; clone_size: few; cdr3_nt: TGTGCCAGCTCACCACCTAGCAGGGACAATGAGCAGTTCTTC; cdr3_aa: CASSPPSRDNEQFF
j_call: TRBJ2-3; d_call: NA; v_call: TRBV7-2; clone_size: many; cdr3_nt: TGTGCCAGCAGCCAAAACATGCTTGGATCACGCACAGATACGCAGTATTTT; cdr3_aa: CASSQNMLGSRTDTQYF
j_call: TRBJ1-2; d_call: NA; v_call: TRBV6-6; clone_size: NA; cdr3_nt: TGTGCCAGCAGGACCGACAAGACCTATGGCTACACCTTC; cdr3_aa: CASRTDKTYGYTF
j_call: TRBJ1-1; d_call: NA; v_call: TRBV12-5; clone_size: NA; cdr3_nt: TGTGCTAGTGTTTTCTCCCCGGGAAACACTGAAGCTTTCTTT; cdr3_aa: CASVFSPGNTEAFF
j_call: TRBJ2-7; d_call: NA; v_call: TRBV20-1; clone_size: few; cdr3_nt: TGCAGTGCGACTCAGGGGCCGACCTACGAGCAGTACTTC; cdr3_aa: CSATQGPTYEQYF
j_call: TRBJ1-6; d_call: NA; v_call: TRBV28; clone_size: NA; cdr3_nt: TGTGCCAGCAGTCCGTCCGGGGGCACCGCCTCCTATAATTCACCCCTCCACTTT; cdr3_aa: CASSPSGGTASYNSPLHF
j_call: TRBJ1-1; d_call: NA; v_call: TRBV6-2/TRBV6-3; clone_size: NA; cdr3_nt: TGTGCCAGCAGTTTCTCAGCCCTTGGACATACCTATGAAGCTTTCTTT; cdr3_aa: CASSFSALGHTYEAFF
j_call: TRBJ1-6; d_call: NA; v_call: TRBV6-2/TRBV6-3; clone_size: few; cdr3_nt: TGTGCCAGCAGCCAACGCGGGGTCCTCGGCAATTCACCCCTCCACTTT; cdr3_aa: CASSQRGVLGNSPLHF
j_call: TRBJ2-7; d_call: NA; v_call: TRBV27; clone_size: NA; cdr3_nt: TGTGCCAGCAGTTACCCCCGCGCCCGGGGGTCCTACGAGCAGTACTTC; cdr3_aa: CASSYPRARGSYEQYF
j_call: TRBJ1-2; d_call: TRBD1; v_call: TRBV30; clone_size: NA; cdr3_nt: TGTGCCTGGAGTGTAGGGACAGGGGGAAAATCCACCTTC; cdr3_aa: CAWSVGTGGKSTF
j_call: TRBJ2-5; d_call: NA; v_call: TRBV29-1; clone_size: few; cdr3_nt: TGCAGCGTTGAGGGGGCAGGGGAGACCCAGTACTTC; cdr3_aa: CSVEGAGETQYF
j_call: TRBJ1-5; d_call: TRBD1; v_call: TRBV2; clone_size: NA; cdr3_nt: TGTGCCAGCAGAGCCGGGACAGGGAGCAATCAGCCCCAGCATTTT; cdr3_aa: CASRAGTGSNQPQHF
j_call: TRBJ2-7; d_call: NA; v_call: TRBV4-2; clone_size: few; cdr3_nt: TGTGCCAGCAGCCAGGTCCAGGGGGGTACCCCCTACGAGCAGTACTTC; cdr3_aa: CASSQVQGGTPYEQYF
j_call: TRBJ2-3; d_call: NA; v_call: TRBV28; clone_size: NA; cdr3_nt: TGTGCCAGCACTCGACCTGGCACAGATACGCAGTATTTT; cdr3_aa: CASTRPGTDTQYF
j_call: TRBJ1-1; d_call: NA; v_call: TRBV12-3/TRBV12-4; clone_size: NA; cdr3_nt: TGTGCCAGCAGCGGGGAAGCGAACACTGAAGCTTTCTTT; cdr3_aa: CASSGEANTEAFF
j_call: TRBJ2-6; d_call: NA; v_call: TRBV7-6; clone_size: few; cdr3_nt: TGTGCCAGCAGCAAGGACAGTAGCTCTGGGGCCAACGTCCTGACTTTC; cdr3_aa: CASSKDSSSGANVLTF
j_call: TRBJ2-5; d_call: NA; v_call: TRBV24-1; clone_size: few; cdr3_nt: TGTGCCACCATTAAATCCGGGATTTCGGGCGTTAGAAGCCAAGAGACCCAGTACTTC; cdr3_aa: CATIKSGISGVRSQETQYF
j_call: TRBJ1-2; d_call: NA; v_call: TRBV6-2/TRBV6-3; clone_size: NA; cdr3_nt: TGTGCCAGCAGGCTGACAGAATATGGCTACACCTTC; cdr3_aa: CASRLTEYGYTF
j_call: TRBJ2-1; d_call: TRBD2; v_call: TRBV5-3; clone_size: NA; cdr3_nt: TGTGCCAGGAGCCCCGGGACTAGCGCTTACAATGAGCAGTTCTTC; cdr3_aa: CARSPGTSAYNEQFF
j_call: TRBJ2-7; d_call: NA; v_call: TRBV12-3/TRBV12-4; clone_size: few; cdr3_nt: TGTGCCAGCAGGGCAGACCCACAGGGAACAACCCTTGTCACAAAATACGAGCAGTACTTC; cdr3_aa: CASRADPQGTTLVTKYEQYF
j_call: TRBJ2-7; d_call: TRBD2; v_call: TRBV20-1; clone_size: NA; cdr3_nt: TGCAGTGGCCGGACTAGCGGGACTTTCGAGCAGTACTTC; cdr3_aa: CSGRTSGTFEQYF
j_call: TRBJ2-5; d_call: TRBD2; v_call: TRBV5-1; clone_size: NA; cdr3_nt: TGCGCCAGCAGCTTGGGGACTAGCAGGGAAGAGACCCAGTACTTC; cdr3_aa: CASSLGTSREETQYF
j_call: TRBJ1-2; d_call: NA; v_call: TRBV10-3; clone_size: NA; cdr3_nt: TGTGCCATCAGTGGGGACACAAACTATGGCTACACCTTC; cdr3_aa: CAISGDTNYGYTF
j_call: TRBJ1-5; d_call: NA; v_call: TRBV20-1; clone_size: few; cdr3_nt: TGCAGTGCTAAAACCGGGTCCCAGGCAAATCAGCCCCAGCATTTT; cdr3_aa: CSAKTGSQANQPQHF
j_call: TRBJ2-5; d_call: TRBD1; v_call: TRBV5-1; clone_size: NA; cdr3_nt: TGCGCCAGCAGCTTGGGTGCCGGACAGGGATTGGAGACCCAGTACTTC; cdr3_aa: CASSLGAGQGLETQYF
j_call: TRBJ2-5; d_call: TRBD2; v_call: TRBV11-2; clone_size: NA; cdr3_nt: TGTGCCAGCAGCGAAGGTCGGGTCCTAGCGGGGGCGTGGGAGACCCAGTACTTC; cdr3_aa: CASSEGRVLAGAWETQYF
j_call: TRBJ2-2; d_call: NA; v_call: TRBV24-1; clone_size: many; cdr3_nt: TGTGCCACTGGCGAGCGGGACACCGGGGAGCTGTTTTTT; cdr3_aa: CATGERDTGELFF
j_call: TRBJ2-7; d_call: NA; v_call: TRBV19; clone_size: NA; cdr3_nt: TGTGCCAGTAGTACTCTCCCCACGGGCTACGAGCAGTACTTC; cdr3_aa: CASSTLPTGYEQYF
j_call: TRBJ2-3; d_call: TRBD2; v_call: TRBV7-9; clone_size: NA; cdr3_nt: TGTGCCAGCAGCTTAGGAAGCGGGGGGGCAGATACGCAGTATTTT; cdr3_aa: CASSLGSGGADTQYF
j_call: TRBJ1-5; d_call: NA; v_call: TRBV6-1; clone_size: few; cdr3_nt: TGTGCCAGCTTGGGAGATGGGAGCAATCAGCCCCAGCATTTT; cdr3_aa: CASLGDGSNQPQHF
j_call: TRBJ2-5; d_call: NA; v_call: TRBV12-3/TRBV12-4; clone_size: many; cdr3_nt: TGTGCCAGCAGTAACAGCCGGCGGGAGACCCAGTACTTC; cdr3_aa: CASSNSRRETQYF
j_call: TRBJ1-6; d_call: NA; v_call: TRBV7-2; clone_size: few; cdr3_nt: TGTGCCAGCAGCTTAGTACAGAATTCACCCCTCCACTTT; cdr3_aa: CASSLVQNSPLHF
j_call: TRBJ2-5; d_call: NA; v_call: TRBV20-1; clone_size: few; cdr3_nt: TGCAGTGCTAGAGATCCCAGACATATGAAAGAGACCCAGTACTTC; cdr3_aa: CSARDPRHMKETQYF
j_call: TRBJ2-7; d_call: NA; v_call: TRBV7-9; clone_size: many; cdr3_nt: TGTGCCAGCAGCTTAGAGTCCTACGAGCAGTACTTC; cdr3_aa: CASSLESYEQYF
j_call: TRBJ2-5; d_call: TRBD2; v_call: TRBV5-1; clone_size: many; cdr3_nt: TGCGCCAGCAGCCCGACTAGCGGGAGAAAGACCCAGTACTTC; cdr3_aa: CASSPTSGRKTQYF
j_call: TRBJ1-6; d_call: TRBD1; v_call: TRBV25-1; clone_size: NA; cdr3_nt: TGTGCCAGCAACAGGGGTGCGAGCTATAATTCACCCCTCCACTTT; cdr3_aa: CASNRGASYNSPLHF
j_call: TRBJ2-3; d_call: TRBD2; v_call: TRBV27; clone_size: once; cdr3_nt: TGTGCCAGCAGTGGCCGCGGGGGGCCCACAGATACGCAGTATTTT; cdr3_aa: CASSGRGGPTDTQYF
j_call: TRBJ1-6; d_call: NA; v_call: TRBV6-5; clone_size: few; cdr3_nt: TGTGCCAGCAGTCTCGAGGAGCGATCCTATAATTCACCCCTCCACTTT; cdr3_aa: CASSLEERSYNSPLHF
j_call: TRBJ2-2; d_call: NA; v_call: TRBV24-1; clone_size: few; cdr3_nt: TGTGCCACCAGTGATTCGGCCAGGGTGAACACCGGGGAGCTGTTTTTT; cdr3_aa: CATSDSARVNTGELFF
j_call: TRBJ2-2; d_call: NA; v_call: TRBV7-2; clone_size: NA; cdr3_nt: TGTGCCAGCAGCCCTAAAAGCTCGAACACCGGGGAGCTGTTTTTT; cdr3_aa: CASSPKSSNTGELFF
j_call: TRBJ2-5; d_call: TRBD1; v_call: TRBV6-5; clone_size: few; cdr3_nt: TGTGCCAGCAGTTACACAGGGGTTGGGGAGACCCAGTACTTC; cdr3_aa: CASSYTGVGETQYF
j_call: TRBJ2-1; d_call: NA; v_call: TRBV29-1; clone_size: NA; cdr3_nt: TGCAGCGGGGGTGGGGGAGAGCAGTTCTTC; cdr3_aa: CSGGGGEQFF